The clone carrying this TCR beta chain was detected once. Some clones are missing from TCRdb's copy, which holds only in-frame ones; the method was immunoSEQ multiplex PCR. The sample has about 110,000 clones; about nine tenths are singletons. This sample stems from a study of T cell changes during pregnancy in multiple sclerosis. The source was peripheral blood, collected after pregnancy. The TCR originated in a female donor with multiple sclerosis, enrolled in a pregnancy study.

The CDR3 DNA follows: TGTGCCAGCAGTGTAATGGGGCCCCCTCTTGAAAAACTGTTTTTT. It specifies CASSVMGPPLEKLFF. The chain links TRBV2 to TRBJ1-4; D may be TRBD1 (5 bases). Trimming shortened V by 4 bases and J by 7 bases, and 16 bases separated the two germline ends. Per germline, CDR1 SNHLY and CDR2 FYNNEI. The CDR3 has 15 amino acids.